These 23 T cell receptor beta chains originate from one sample sequenced in a study of breast tumors, draining lymph nodes, adjacent tissues. TCRdb recomputed calls from the multiplex PCR reads with MiXCR, one row per CDR3 protein. The repertoire consists of 150,000 to 200,000 distinct CDR3 sequences, with roughly a third occurring once and the leading ten covering about 4.5%. Samples came from axillary lymph nodes draining the breast cancer. Source material: axillary lymph node tissue. These receptors originate from a female donor with breast cancer. Some clones in this sample may be carry-over from other donors' samples.

As for this clonotype: The CDR3 ends on some other residue instead of the conserved phenylalanine or tryptophan, so this is likely a read error. Because the CDR3's place on the DNA is in doubt, the DNA is left out and the CDR3 is given as listed by TCRdb. The chain recombines TRBV7-6 with TRBJ1-4. CDR1 and CDR2 (germline): SGHVS, FNYEAQ. The CDR3 is 12 residues long, ends included. The CDR3 loop reads CASSLMREASFL.

This clonotype has ten or more counts. This rearrangement joins TRBV19 to TRBJ1-6; tentatively, D is TRBD1 (5 bases). The V end was cut by 5 bases, the J end by 6 bases, with 11 bases between. In germline, CDR1 is LNHDA, CDR2 SQIVND (reference sequence). CDR3 length: 14 amino acids. The CDR3 sequence: CASSSGTANSPLHF. Written as DNA, the CDR3 is TGTGCCAGTAGTTCAGGGACGGCTAATTCACCCCTCCACTTT.

This clonotype was observed many times. CDR3 in DNA: TGTGCCAGCACCGGTAGCGGCACAGATACGCAGTATTTT. It translates to CASTGSGTDTQYF. The genes are TRBV12-3 or TRBV12-4 and TRBJ2-3, with a possible D match to TRBD2 (5 bases). Trimming cost V 7 bases and J 1 base, with 9 bases left between them. The CDR3 is 13 residues long.

The chain recombines TRBV6-1 with TRBJ2-7; D unclear. Germline V gene data show CDR1 as MNHNS and CDR2 as SASEGT. V shed 2 bases and J shed 0 bases, with 8 bases lying between them. This CDR3 contains 14 residues. This CDR3 is CASSELGNSYEQYF. The CDR3 bases are TGTGCCAGCAGTGAATTGGGGAACTCCTACGAGCAGTACTTC.

For this clonotype: One end of the junction does not line up with germline, which may come from a read error. The chain is built from TRBV20-1 and TRBJ2-5, with TRBD1 matching over 7 bases. The CDR3 sequence is 12 residues long. CDR1 and CDR2 (germline): DFQATT, SNEGSKA (reference sequence). CDR3 in DNA: TGCAGTGCTAGACGACAGGGAGAGGCCCAGTACTTC. As protein: CSARRQGEAQYF.

This clonotype was picked up a small number of times. The rearrangement links TRBV6-6 to TRBJ1-1, with D possibly being TRBD1 (6 bases). CDR1 and CDR2 (germline): MNHNY, SVGAGI (reference sequence). V was clipped by 7 bases and J by 5 bases, with 20 bases between them. This CDR3 has 15 amino acids. In DNA, the CDR3 is TGTGCCAGCATCTTCAACAGGGATCTGAGAACTGAAGCTTTCTTT. Protein: CASIFNRDLRTEAFF.

This clonotype was observed a handful of times. This chain joins TRBV6-5 and TRBJ2-7, with 10 bases matching TRBD1. Germline loops: CDR1 MNHEY, CDR2 SVGAGI. CDR3 length: 15 amino acids. Trimming at V came to 5 bases and at J to 5 bases, leaving 9 bases not matched to a gene. The CDR3 nucleotides are TGTGCCAGCAGTCACGACGACAGGGGGCTCGACGAGCAGTACTTC. It translates to CASSHDDRGLDEQYF.

With regard to this clonotype: The conserved phenylalanine or tryptophan normally closing the CDR3 is absent here, so this likely arose from a read error. This rearrangement joins TRBV7-7 to TRBJ2-1; TRBD2 might be the D (5 bases). This CDR3 is 13 amino acids long. Germline CDR1 SSHAT, CDR2 FNYEAQ (reference sequence). The CDR3 sequence is CASSLAECNEQFL. The DNA of the CDR3 is TGTGCTAGCAGCCTAGCCGAATGCAATGAGCAGTTCCTC.

The table lists this clonotype with a few counts. A much bigger clone sits one base away, suggesting this may be a read error. This chain links TRBV5-1 with TRBJ2-1; 8 bases are a match to TRBD2. Germline V gene sequence: CDR1 SGHRS, CDR2 YFSETQ. The CDR3 extends over 15 amino acids. The junction had 7 bases not matched to a gene; V was cut back by 0 bases and J by 8 bases. The CDR3 protein is CASSLDGGGYDEQFF. The CDR3 nucleotides read TGCGCCAGCAGCTTGGATGGCGGGGGGTACGATGAGCAGTTCTTC.

This clonotype was found many times. The V and J genes are TRBV6-6 and TRBJ1-5; TRBD1 is a possible D gene (5 bases). V lost 0 bases to trimming and J lost 6 bases, with 6 bases between them. Germline V lookup: CDR1 MNHNY, CDR2 SVGAGI (reference sequence). The CDR3 sequence is 13 residues long. CDR3 loop: CASSYSRGQPQHF. Here the CDR3 DNA reads TGTGCCAGCAGTTACTCGAGGGGTCAGCCCCAGCATTTT.

The V and J genes are TRBV2 and TRBJ1-5, with D tentatively TRBD1 (6 bases). Germline CDR1 reads SNHLY; CDR2 reads FYNNEI. V dropped 5 bases and J dropped 0 bases, with 14 bases sitting between them. This CDR3 is 16 amino acids long. CDR3 protein: CASSLRQVNSNQPQHF. The DNA of the CDR3 is TGTGCCAGCAGTTTGAGACAGGTCAATAGCAATCAGCCCCAGCATTTT.

The rearrangement links TRBV6-5 to TRBJ2-7, with 8 positions matching TRBD2. Per germline, CDR1 MNHEY and CDR2 SVGAGI. The CDR3 is 16 amino acids. V shed 5 bases and J 4 bases; nucleotides not matched to a gene: 13. This CDR3 is CASSPTLRGVGYEQYF. For the CDR3, the DNA is TGTGCCAGCAGTCCCACGTTGCGGGGGGTTGGGTACGAGCAGTACTTC.

This clonotype was counted ten times or more. The rearrangement joins TRBV7-9 to TRBJ2-3; D gene ambiguous. Per germline, CDR1 SEHNR and CDR2 FQNEAQ (reference sequence). This CDR3 contains 14 residues. Trimming cost V 1 base and J 1 base, with 6 bases left between them. The CDR3 DNA reads as TGTGCCAGCAGCTTAGAGGCGGGCACAGATACGCAGTATTTT. Amino acid sequence: CASSLEAGTDTQYF.

This clonotype was seen ten or more times. This chain connects TRBV7-9 to TRBJ2-3; TRBD2 is a possible D gene (5 bases). V lost 5 bases and J 0 bases, leaving 12 bases between the germline ends. This CDR3 is 15 amino acids long. Looked up from germline, CDR1 is SEHNR and CDR2 is FQNEAQ (reference sequence). CDR3 region: CASSTARRSTDTQYF. CDR3 coding DNA: TGTGCCAGCAGCACCGCGAGGAGGAGCACAGATACGCAGTATTTT.

This clonotype was seen at least ten times. The chain uses TRBV27 and TRBJ2-5; TRBD1 aligns across 9 bases. V gave up 10 bases and J gave up 4 bases; unmatched junction bases: 13. The germline CDR1 and CDR2 sequences are MNHEY and SMNVEV (reference sequence). The CDR3 is 15 residues long. In nucleotides, the CDR3 is TGTGCCACCATGTCTCGGGACAGGGCGGGAGAGACCCAGTACTTC. It codes for CATMSRDRAGETQYF.

The chain is built from TRBV15 and TRBJ2-5; D ambiguous. Germline values: CDR1 LNHNV, CDR2 YYDKDF (reference sequence). CDR3 size: 15 residues. Trimming removed 3 bases at V and 0 bases at J, with 11 bases between. The CDR3 here is CATSSEAAYQETQYF. The CDR3 DNA reads as TGTGCCACCAGCAGTGAAGCAGCCTACCAAGAGACCCAGTACTTC.

Only one count was recorded for this clonotype. A much larger clone lies a single base off, so this may be a read error. The chain joins TRBV9 to TRBJ2-5; D is possibly TRBD2 (5 bases). The last part of the DNA fits TRBJ2-1 better; the J call may be wrong. The CDR3 spans 13 residues. Per the germline V gene, CDR1 is SGDLS and CDR2 is YYNGEE. As DNA, the CDR3 is TGTGCCAGCAGCGTCGTATCCGGGAATGGGCAGTTCTTC. Protein product: CASSVVSGNGQFF.

This clonotype was picked up many times. The gene calls are TRBV15 and TRBJ2-2, with 8 bases lining up with TRBD2. In germline, CDR1 is LNHNV, CDR2 YYDKDF (reference sequence). This CDR3 is 17 amino acids long. Trimming removed 2 bases from V and 3 bases from J; junction bases left unmatched: 8. CDR3 region: CATSRRTTGGYTGELFF. The CDR3 bases are TGTGCCACCAGCAGAAGAACAACGGGAGGGTACACCGGGGAGCTGTTTTTT.

There are many counts of this clonotype. This rearrangement joins TRBV13 to TRBJ1-2; TRBD1 aligns across 8 bases. CDR1 is PRHDT, CDR2 FYEKMQ, per germline (reference sequence). CDR3 length: 15 amino acids. V was pared by 0 bases and J by 8 bases, with 8 bases of the junction left unmatched. CDR3 nucleotides: TGTGCCAGCAGCTTAGGCACCCAGGGGGCGGACGGCTACACCTTC. The encoded protein is CASSLGTQGADGYTF.

This clonotype was seen repeatedly, ten times or more. The gene calls are TRBV7-2 and TRBJ1-2; maybe TRBD1 (6 bases). The germline gives CDR1 SGHTA, CDR2 FQGNSA. V lost 5 bases and J 3 bases, leaving 10 bases between the germline ends. The CDR3 extends over 13 amino acids. CDR3 protein: CASSPAGDYGYTF. The DNA for the CDR3 is TGTGCCAGCAGCCCTGCAGGGGACTATGGCTACACCTTC.

On this clonotype itself: A much larger clone sits a single nucleotide away, making a read error possible. The V and J genes are TRBV19 and TRBJ2-5; possibly TRBD2 for D (7 bases). The CDR3 has 16 amino acids. Germline lookup yields CDR1 LNHDA and CDR2 SQIVND (reference sequence). Trimming stripped 7 bases from V and 7 bases from J, with 25 bases between. The CDR3 is CASTPGAGASIGTQYF. The CDR3 nucleotides are TGTGCCAGTACCCCAGGGGCGGGGGCCAGCATAGGGACCCAGTACTTC.

This clonotype was recorded many times. The V and J genes are TRBV11-3 and TRBJ2-3; no reliable D call. With 4 bases removed from V and 6 bases from J, the gap between germline ends came to 11 bases. Germline V gene data show CDR1 as SGHNT and CDR2 as YENEEA. This CDR3 comprises 13 residues. The CDR3 nucleotides read TGTGCCAGCAGCTGGAAAGCAGGCGATACGCAGTATTTT. It specifies CASSWKAGDTQYF.

On this clonotype itself: This CDR3 is missing its conserved last phenylalanine or tryptophan, likely due to a read error. The gene calls are TRBV20-1 and TRBJ2-3; 10 bases agree with TRBD2. V lost 2 bases, J lost 0 bases, and 11 bases stayed unmatched. Germline V gene data show CDR1 as DFQATT and CDR2 as SNEGSKA (reference sequence). The CDR3 is 18 amino acids. Here the CDR3 reads CSARLLAGEVGSTDTQYL. As DNA, the CDR3 is TGCAGTGCTAGACTCCTAGCGGGAGAAGTTGGGAGCACAGATACGCAGTATCTT.